One sample yielded the 19 T cell receptor beta chains listed below, sequenced in a study of regulatory T cells in long-lasting Graves disease. TCR beta libraries were built with iRepertoire HTBI primers and Arm-PCR of CDR3 regions. From the multiplex PCR reads, TCRdb called clonotypes with MiXCR, one entry per CDR3 protein. Of some 340,000 distinct CDR3 sequences in the sample, 10% to 15% are singletons; the top ten hold 15% to 20%. Time point: newly diagnosed GD, antithyroid drugs for less than 3 months. Generation of the TCR library employed RNA extracted from PBMCs. These same data were also listed under a study on T cells in Graves' hyperthyroidism and ophthalmopathy.

The source material was peripheral blood mononuclear cells (PBMCs), sampled at new diagnosis, from a patient treated with antithyroid drugs. Receptors originate from a woman aged 18-35 years with Graves disease.

The table lists this clonotype with a few counts. The chain is built from TRBV12-5 and TRBJ1-5; perhaps TRBD1 as D (5 bases). The V gene lost 7 bases and the J gene lost 6 bases, with 13 bases spanning the gap. Germline loops: CDR1 LGHNT, CDR2 FRNRAP. The CDR3 is 13 amino acids. DNA for the CDR3: TGTGCTAGTGTCAAGGTGGGGGGTCAGCCCCAGCATTTT. Protein sequence: CASVKVGGQPQHF. The entire variable domain, with the rest obtained from reference TRBV12-5 and TRBJ1-5, is as follows: DARVTQTPRHKVTEMGQEVTMRCQPILGHNTVFWYRQTMMQGLELLAYFRNRAPLDDSGMPKDRFSAEMPDATLATLKIQPSEPRDSAVYFCASVKVGGQPQHFGDGTRLSIL.

This clonotype was observed a handful of times. The rearrangement uses TRBV19 and TRBJ1-1, with 8 bases identical to TRBD1. Germline lookup yields CDR1 LNHDA and CDR2 SQIVND (reference sequence). This CDR3 is 17 amino acids long. The V segment lost 0 bases and the J segment 5 bases; nucleotides outside the gene matches: 11. CDR3 in amino acids: CASSIDPRGQGWTEAFF. CDR3 sequence (DNA): TGTGCCAGTAGTATAGACCCCCGTGGACAGGGCTGGACTGAAGCTTTCTTT.

This clonotype was counted many times. The chain recombines TRBV29-1 with TRBJ2-1; D possibly corresponds to TRBD2 (6 bases). Germline V gene data show CDR1 as SQVTM and CDR2 as ANQGSEA. The CDR3 is 13 amino acids. Trimming left V 8 bases short and J 6 bases short, with 17 bases between. The CDR3 region has the DNA TGCAGCATAATGGAGGAGGGGCCCAATGAGCAGTTCTTC. It is translated as CSIMEEGPNEQFF.

This clonotype came up many times. The V gene is TRBV7-9, the J gene TRBJ2-5; maybe TRBD2 (6 bases). In germline, CDR1 is SEHNR, CDR2 FQNEAQ (reference sequence). There are 17 residues in the CDR3. The V end was cut by 4 bases, the J end by 5 bases, with 23 bases between. CDR3 DNA: TGTGCCAGCAGCTCAGAGACTAGAACCCTGGGTGGGGAGACCCAGTACTTC. Translating it yields CASSSETRTLGGETQYF.

This clonotype was seen at least ten times. The chain has TRBV19 and TRBJ1-1; 11 nucleotides align to TRBD1. With 3 bases clipped from V and 3 bases from J, the junction kept 6 bases outside the gene matches. The CDR3 has 16 residues. The germline gives CDR1 LNHDA, CDR2 SQIVND (reference sequence). CDR3 sequence: CASSMGRGQGDTEAFF. The CDR3 DNA follows: TGTGCCAGTAGTATGGGTCGGGGACAGGGGGACACTGAAGCTTTCTTT.

This clonotype came up a few times. This rearrangement joins TRBV5-1 to TRBJ2-7; D possibly uses TRBD1 or TRBD2 (5 bases each). Germline V gives CDR1 SGHRS, CDR2 YFSETQ. This CDR3 contains 13 residues. V lost 4 bases, J lost 3 bases, and 11 bases lay in between. The CDR3 protein is CASSGGSIYEQYF. The CDR3 region has the DNA TGCGCCAGCAGCGGGGGATCAATCTACGAGCAGTACTTC.

This clonotype was observed at least ten times. The chain couples TRBV28 to TRBJ2-5, with D perhaps given as TRBD1 or TRBD2 (5 bases each). The V gene's germline CDR1 is MDHEN and CDR2 SYDVKM. This CDR3 contains 15 residues. Trimming removed 6 bases at V and 1 base at J, with 15 bases between. The CDR3 loop reads CASSGIGATQETQYF. In DNA, the CDR3 is TGTGCCAGCAGCGGGATAGGGGCAACCCAAGAGACCCAGTACTTC.

A note on this clonotype: A single base separates this from a much larger clone, so it may be a read error. The CDR3 bases are TGTGCCAGCAGCGGCAGGGACGACTACGAGCAGTGCTTC. This encodes CASSGRDDYEQCF. The V call is TRBV28, the J call TRBJ2-7, with D possibly being TRBD1 or TRBD2 (5 bases each). Germline V gene lookup returns CDR1 MDHEN and CDR2 SYDVKM. CDR3 size: 13 residues.

This clonotype was seen ten or more times. The genes are TRBV6-5 and TRBJ2-5, with D possibly matching TRBD2 (6 bases). The CDR3 is made up of 14 amino acids. The germline V gene has CDR1 MNHEY and CDR2 SVGAGI. V lost 2 bases and J lost 3, with 10 bases in between. CDR3 DNA sequence: TGTGCCAGCAGTTACACAGCGGGCGAAGAGACCCAGTACTTC. Encoded protein: CASSYTAGEETQYF.

At least ten counts were recorded for this clonotype. The chain links TRBV18 to TRBJ1-1; D unclear. Germline assignment: CDR1 KGHSH and CDR2 LQKENI. V gave up 3 bases and J gave up 8 bases, with 10 bases separating them. The CDR3 consists of 12 residues. The CDR3, as DNA: TGTGCCAGCTCACCGTACAGCCCAGAAGCTTTCTTT. This codes for CASSPYSPEAFF. The variable domain in full, completed from reference TRBV18 and TRBJ1-1, reads NAGVMQNPRHLVRRRGQEARLRCSPMKGHSHVYWYRQLPEEGLKFMVYLQKENIIDESGMPKERFSAEFPKEGPSILRIQQVVRGDSAAYFCASSPYSPEAFFGQGTRLTVV.

This clonotype was seen ten or more times. V usage is TRBV5-5 and J usage is TRBJ1-2; unclear D gene. Per germline, CDR1 SGHKS and CDR2 YYEKEE (reference sequence). The CDR3 spans 14 residues. V shed 4 bases and J shed 0 bases, with 10 bases lying between them. The CDR3 reads CASSVFGANYGYTF. The CDR3 coding sequence is TGTGCCAGCAGCGTCTTCGGGGCTAACTATGGCTACACCTTC.

This clonotype showed up many times. The rearrangement joins TRBV18 to TRBJ2-5; D is possibly TRBD1 (6 bases). Germline V gives CDR1 KGHSH, CDR2 LQKENI. Trimming took off 0 bases at V and 0 bases at J, with 8 bases between the two ends. The CDR3 covers 15 residues. The DNA of the CDR3 is TGTGCCAGCTCACCACCTAACAGGGACCAAGAGACCCAGTACTTC. It encodes CASSPPNRDQETQYF.

This clonotype came up many times. This chain joins TRBV12-3 or TRBV12-4 and TRBJ2-3; 13 bases fit TRBD2. The CDR3 runs 16 residues. V dropped 6 bases and J dropped 1; count of bases not matched to a gene: 4. In nucleotides, the CDR3 is TGTGCCAGCAGCCCTGGACTAGCGGGGGGCACAGATACGCAGTATTTT. Protein: CASSPGLAGGTDTQYF.

A few counts support this clonotype. The chain employs TRBV14 and TRBJ2-4; D is perhaps TRBD2 (6 bases). V shed 3 bases and J shed 2 bases, with 14 bases lying between them. The germline V gene has CDR1 SGHDN and CDR2 FVKESK. The CDR3 spans 16 residues. The CDR3 DNA reads as TGTGCCAGCAGCCACACCGGAGGGGTGACCAAAAACATTCAGTACTTC. This sequence encodes CASSHTGGVTKNIQYF.

This clonotype has ten or more counts. The chain carries TRBV7-8 and TRBJ2-1; D unclear. Germline-derived CDR1 and CDR2 are SGHVS and FQNEAQ. V lost 0 bases and J 4 bases, leaving 10 bases between the germline ends. The CDR3 sequence is 15 residues long. The CDR3 protein is CASSLAPTVYNEQFF. CDR3 nucleotide sequence: TGTGCCAGCAGCTTAGCCCCTACCGTATACAATGAGCAGTTCTTC.

This clonotype has more than one count but fewer than ten. A single base separates this from a much larger clone, so it may be a read error. This sequence joins TRBV6-2 or TRBV6-3 and TRBJ2-5; 7 bases map to TRBD1. The J call is in doubt because the DNA end fits TRBJ2-1 better. Germline V gene data show CDR1 as MNHEY and CDR2 as SVGEGT. The CDR3 runs 18 residues. The CDR3 here is CASYDPVRQGQNQETQFF. Here the CDR3 DNA reads TGTGCCAGTTACGATCCTGTGCGGCAGGGACAGAACCAAGAGACCCAGTTCTTC.

This clonotype showed up just a few times. A much larger clone lies one base from this, so it may be a read error. This rearrangement joins TRBV11-2 to TRBJ2-3, with D unclear. CDR3 length: 18 amino acids. CDR1 is SGHAT and CDR2 is FQNNGV in the germline V gene. The V end was cut by 7 bases, the J end by 2 bases, with 25 bases between. Here the CDR3 DNA reads TGTGCCAGCATTAGCTTACCGCTGTTAGACGGCCTCACAGATACGCAGTATTTT. Translating it yields CASISLPLLDGLTDTQYF.

The table lists this clonotype with many counts. V and J are TRBV6-1 and TRBJ1-1; TRBD1 matches 9 bases. CDR1 is MNHNS, CDR2 SASEGT, per germline. Trimming removed 6 bases from V and 1 base from J; junction bases left unmatched: 3. CDR3 length equals 14 residues. The CDR3 nucleotides read TGTGCCAGCAGAACGACAGGGGGGAACACTGAAGCTTTCTTT. Its translation: CASRTTGGNTEAFF.

There are many counts of this clonotype. CDR3: CASTPREGLRPYTDTQYF. In nucleotides, the CDR3 is TGTGCCAGCACCCCGCGGGAGGGACTCCGCCCTTACACAGATACGCAGTATTTT. This sequence joins TRBV7-3 and TRBJ2-3; 9 bases match TRBD2. J gave up 2 bases and V 7 bases, and 16 bases lay outside the gene matches. Germline values: CDR1 SGHTA, CDR2 FQGTGA. The CDR3 spans 18 residues.